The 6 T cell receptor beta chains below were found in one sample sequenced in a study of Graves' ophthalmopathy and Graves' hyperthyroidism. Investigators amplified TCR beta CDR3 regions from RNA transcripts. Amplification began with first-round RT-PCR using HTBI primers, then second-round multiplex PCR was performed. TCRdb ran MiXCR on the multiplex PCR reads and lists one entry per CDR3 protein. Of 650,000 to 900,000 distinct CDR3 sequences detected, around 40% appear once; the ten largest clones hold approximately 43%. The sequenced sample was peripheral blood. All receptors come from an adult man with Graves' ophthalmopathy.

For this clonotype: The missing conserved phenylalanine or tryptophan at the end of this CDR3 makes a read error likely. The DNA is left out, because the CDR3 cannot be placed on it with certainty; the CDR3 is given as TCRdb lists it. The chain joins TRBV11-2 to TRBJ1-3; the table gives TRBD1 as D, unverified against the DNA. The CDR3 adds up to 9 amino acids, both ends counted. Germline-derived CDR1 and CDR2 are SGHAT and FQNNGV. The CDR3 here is CASSLQQGA.

The CDR3 bases are TGTGCCAGCAGTTACCCAGGGACAGCAAGGTACCCCCTCCACTTT. Its protein product is CASSYPGTARYPLHF. The gene calls are TRBV7-8 and TRBJ1-6; 7 nucleotides line up with TRBD1. Germline CDR1 SGHVS, CDR2 FQNEAQ. Losses at the gene ends were 6 bases for V and 13 bases for J; bases not matched to a gene: 15. The CDR3 length is 15 residues.

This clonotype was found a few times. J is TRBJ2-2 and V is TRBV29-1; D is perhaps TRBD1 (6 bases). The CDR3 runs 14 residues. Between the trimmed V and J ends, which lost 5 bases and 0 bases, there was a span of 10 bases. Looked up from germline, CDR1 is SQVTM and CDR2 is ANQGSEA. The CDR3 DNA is TGCAGCGTTCGGGGACAATCGAACACCGGGGAGCTGTTTTTT. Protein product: CSVRGQSNTGELFF.

CDR3 loop: CASSLVRGLNTEAFF. DNA for the CDR3: TGTGCCAGCAGCTTAGTCCGGGGCCTAAACACTGAAGCTTTCTTT. J is TRBJ1-1 and V is TRBV7-9; D perhaps matches TRBD1 (5 bases). The CDR3 has 15 amino acids. CDR1 and CDR2 from the germline V gene are SEHNR and FQNEAQ (reference sequence). Trimming took off 1 base at V and 2 bases at J, with 11 bases between the two ends. Based on the CDR3 plus reference TRBV7-9 and TRBJ1-1, the full variable domain is DTGVSQNPRHKITKRGQNVTFRCDPISEHNRLYWYRQTLGQGPEFLTYFQNEAQLEKSRLLSDRFSAERPKGSFSTLEIQRTEQGDSAMYLCASSLVRGLNTEAFFGQGTRLTVV.

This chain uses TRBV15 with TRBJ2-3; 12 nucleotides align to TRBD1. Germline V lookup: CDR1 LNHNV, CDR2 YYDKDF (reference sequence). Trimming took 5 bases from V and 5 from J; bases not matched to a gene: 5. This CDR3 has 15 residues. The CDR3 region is CATSQGQGAVDTQYF. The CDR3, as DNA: TGTGCCACCAGCCAGGGACAGGGGGCCGTAGATACGCAGTATTTT.

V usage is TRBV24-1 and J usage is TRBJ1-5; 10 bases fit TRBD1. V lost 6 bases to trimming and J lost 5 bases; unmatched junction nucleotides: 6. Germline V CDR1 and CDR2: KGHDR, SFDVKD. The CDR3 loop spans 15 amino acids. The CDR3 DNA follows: TGTGCCACCAGTCCGACTGGGACAGGGGATCAGCCCCAGCATTTT. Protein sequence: CATSPTGTGDQPQHF.